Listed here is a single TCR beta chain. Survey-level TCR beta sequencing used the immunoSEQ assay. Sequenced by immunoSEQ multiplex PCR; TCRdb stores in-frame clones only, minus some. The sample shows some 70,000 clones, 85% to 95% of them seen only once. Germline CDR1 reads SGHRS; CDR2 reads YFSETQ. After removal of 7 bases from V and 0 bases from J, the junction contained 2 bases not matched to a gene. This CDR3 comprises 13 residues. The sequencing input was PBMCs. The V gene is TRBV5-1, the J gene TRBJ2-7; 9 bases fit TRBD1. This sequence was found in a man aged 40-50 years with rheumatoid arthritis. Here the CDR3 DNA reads TGCGCCAGCTCGGGACAGGGCTCCTACGAGCAGTACTTC. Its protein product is CASSGQGSYEQYF.